The T cell receptor beta chain described here comes from a study of radiotherapy plus CTLA-4 blockade in lung cancer. Study at large: Objective responses were recorded in around 18% of patients, with disease control recorded in 25% to 35%. Study-wide results and caveats: Increased serum interferon-beta after radiation also reportedly predicted response strongly.

A note on this clone: The antigen is undetermined.

Produced via immunoSEQ multiplex PCR; TCRdb's table is partial and in-frame only. The table lists some 80,000 clones, around 76% of them singletons. Germline CDR1 is SGHRS and CDR2 is YFSETQ. The CDR3 extends over 14 amino acids. Trimming at V came to 3 bases and at J to 3 bases, leaving 3 bases not matched to a gene. The sequencing here drew on peripheral blood, taken from a patient treated with radiotherapy plus ipilimumab. The sequence derives from a human donor with non-small cell lung cancer whose response to radiotherapy plus ipilimumab could not be evaluated. Some clones in this sample may be carry-over from other donors' samples. This chain joins TRBV5-1 and TRBJ1-3; 7 positions agree with TRBD1. The CDR3 reads CASSYDRDGNTIYF. Written as DNA, the CDR3 is TGCGCCAGCAGCTATGACAGGGATGGAAACACCATATATTTT.